This T cell receptor (beta chain) was found in a study of CD8 T cells in ankylosing spondylitis. TCRdb ran MiXCR on the 5' RACE reads and lists one entry per CDR3 protein. Of about 220,000 distinct CDR3 sequences in the sample, 10% are singletons; the top ten hold about 20%. This clonotype has more than one count but fewer than ten. V trimming: 2 bases; J trimming: 4 bases; junction bases outside the gene matches: 14. CDR3 length: 17 amino acids. Germline V gene sequence: CDR1 MNHEY, CDR2 SVGAGI. The clonotype was recovered from a male donor with ankylosing spondylitis or in good health (not recorded which). Sequencing input: blood, either unsorted or a sorted T cell fraction (not recorded which). V and J are TRBV6-5 and TRBJ2-7; 7 bases agree with TRBD2. This CDR3 reads CASSYVPDGGKGYEQYF. CDR3 in DNA: TGTGCCAGCAGTTACGTACCCGACGGGGGGAAAGGGTACGAGCAGTACTTC.